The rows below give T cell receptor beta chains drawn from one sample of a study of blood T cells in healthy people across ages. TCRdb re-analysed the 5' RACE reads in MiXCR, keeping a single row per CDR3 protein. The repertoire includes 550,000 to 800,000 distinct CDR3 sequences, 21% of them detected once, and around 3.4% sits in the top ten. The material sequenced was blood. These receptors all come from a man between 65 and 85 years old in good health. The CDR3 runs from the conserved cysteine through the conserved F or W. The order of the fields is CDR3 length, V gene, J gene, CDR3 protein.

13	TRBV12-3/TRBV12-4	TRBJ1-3	CASTDTSGNTIYF
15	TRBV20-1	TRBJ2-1	CSASVIRQRYNEQFF
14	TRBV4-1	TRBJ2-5	CASSQDWVQETQYF
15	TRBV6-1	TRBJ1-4	CASSEAGTLREKLFF
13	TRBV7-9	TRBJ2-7	CASSRGQGGEQYF
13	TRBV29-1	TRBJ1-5	CSVGEGRAQPQHF
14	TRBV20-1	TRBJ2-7	CSAYRDSSSYEQYF
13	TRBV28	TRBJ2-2	CASSSGTRGELFF
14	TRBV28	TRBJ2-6	CASRTIPGANVLTF
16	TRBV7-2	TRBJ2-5	CASSLFGSGLQETQYF
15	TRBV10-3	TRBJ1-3	CAISTQSGSGNTIYF
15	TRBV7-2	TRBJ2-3	CASSSQGLDTETQYF
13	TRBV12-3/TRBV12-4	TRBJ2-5	CASRRGDPETQYF
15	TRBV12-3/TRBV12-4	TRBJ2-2	CASSGASWRSGELFF
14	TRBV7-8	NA	CASSPDGGGSGQFF
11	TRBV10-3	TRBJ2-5	CAISLGKTQYF
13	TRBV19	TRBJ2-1	CASSIGSSDEQFF
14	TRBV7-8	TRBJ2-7	CASSWGQGGAEQYF
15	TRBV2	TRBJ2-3	CTSSEEFQGADTQYF
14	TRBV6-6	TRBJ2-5	CASSYSVFQETQYF
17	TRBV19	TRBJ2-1	CASSIGATSASYNEQFF
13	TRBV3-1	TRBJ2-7	CASSQEALYEQYF
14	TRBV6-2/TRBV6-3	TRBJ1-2	CASSYRRDTGADTF
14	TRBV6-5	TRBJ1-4	CASGQFATNEKLFF
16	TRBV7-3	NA	CASSLIAAGEGYEQYF
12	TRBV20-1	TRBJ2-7	CSAKEATAEQYF
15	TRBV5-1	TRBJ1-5	CASSLDLGGNQPQHF
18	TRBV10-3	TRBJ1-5	CAISESLQTGRPNQPQHF